This T cell receptor (beta chain) came from a study of radiotherapy plus CTLA-4 blockade in lung cancer. Study-level information: Among patients, over 15% showed objective responses, and approximately 30% had disease control.

Comments on this clone: Antigen: not known. One end of the junction is discordant with germline, which a read error may explain.

Alongside CTLA-4 blockade with ipilimumab, patients with chemo-refractory metastatic non-small-cell lung cancer received focal radiation. The CDR3 consists of 17 residues. Germline V gene sequence: CDR1 SEHNR, CDR2 FQNEAQ (reference sequence). Libraries were prepared by immunoSEQ multiplex PCR; TCRdb keeps only in-frame clonotypes and omits some of them. Of roughly 58,000 clones listed, 70% to 85% are singletons. Whole-study findings and limits: Early clonal dynamics of blood T cells, together with interferon-beta, were reported as the best response predictor. Researchers report tumor-derived TCR clones expanding in blood after radiotherapy plus ipilimumab.

This chain links TRBV7-9 with TRBJ2-7; TRBD2 matches 10 bases. The clonotype was recovered from a human donor with non-small cell lung cancer whose response to radiotherapy plus ipilimumab could not be evaluated. Material: peripheral blood, obtained from a patient treated with radiotherapy plus ipilimumab. Written as DNA, the CDR3 is TGTGCCAGCAGCCCACTTTCGGGACTAGCGAACTCCTACGGGCAGTACTTC. Protein product: CASSPLSGLANSYGQYF.